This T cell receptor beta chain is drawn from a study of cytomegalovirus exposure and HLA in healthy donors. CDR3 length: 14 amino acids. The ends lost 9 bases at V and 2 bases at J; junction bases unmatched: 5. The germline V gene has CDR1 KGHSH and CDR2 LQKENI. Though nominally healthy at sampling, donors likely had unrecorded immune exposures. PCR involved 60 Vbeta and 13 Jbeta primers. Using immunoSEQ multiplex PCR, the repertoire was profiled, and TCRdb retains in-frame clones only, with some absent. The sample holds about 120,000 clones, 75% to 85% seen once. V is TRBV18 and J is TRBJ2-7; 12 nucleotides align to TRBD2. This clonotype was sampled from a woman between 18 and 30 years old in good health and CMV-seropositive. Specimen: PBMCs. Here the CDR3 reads CASFTSGRTYEQYF. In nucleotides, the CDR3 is TGTGCCAGTTTTACTAGCGGGAGGACCTACGAGCAGTACTTC.